Each of the 7 T cell receptor beta chains below was sequenced from the same sample in a study of control samples from healthy donors and cancer patients. Clones were read by immunoSEQ multiplex PCR, and TCRdb kept only the in-frame ones, dropping some. The profile shows approximately 150,000 clones, approximately 94% of them singletons. Sequenced input: blood. The receptors were gathered from a woman aged 18-30 years in good health.

The CDR3 region has the DNA TGTGCCAGCAGCAGCTACTACGAGCAGTACTTC. It codes for CASSSYYEQYF. The chain recombines TRBV3-1 (or the pseudogene TRBV3-2) with TRBJ2-7, with no clear D. This CDR3 region has 11 residues. CDR1 and CDR2 from the germline V gene are LGHDT and YNNKEL (reference sequence). V lost 5 bases and J 3 bases, leaving 5 bases between the germline ends.

The V call is TRBV19, the J call TRBJ2-2; 8 bases match TRBD2. The germline gives CDR1 LNHDA, CDR2 SQIVND (reference sequence). The ends lost 7 bases at V and 3 bases at J; junction bases unmatched: 16. The CDR3 runs to 18 residues. This chain's CDR3 is CASTPQAGGRSDTGELFF. The CDR3 bases are TGTGCCAGTACCCCCCAGGCGGGAGGTAGGTCAGACACCGGGGAGCTGTTTTTT.

J is TRBJ2-7 and V is TRBV7-9; 10 bases line up with TRBD1. J lost 0 bases, V lost 5 bases, and 1 base had no gene match. Germline CDR1 SEHNR, CDR2 FQNEAQ (reference sequence). The CDR3 runs 14 residues. The CDR3 is CASSGDRGSYEQYF. The CDR3 DNA is TGTGCCAGCAGCGGGGACAGGGGCTCCTACGAGCAGTACTTC.

This clone is a singleton in its sample. The genes are TRBV5-6 and TRBJ2-2; TRBD2 might be the D (7 bases). Trimming took off 2 bases at V and 7 bases at J, with 15 bases between the two ends. CDR3 length: 15 amino acids. Germline V gene lookup returns CDR1 SGHDT and CDR2 YYEEEE. CDR3 bases: TGTGCCAGCAGCTTTCTGCGGGGGCCGGGCGGGGAGCTGTTTTTT. This codes for CASSFLRGPGGELFF. Variable domain in full (rest from reference TRBV5-6 and TRBJ2-2): DAGVTQSPTHLIKTRGQQVTLRCSPKSGHDTVSWYQQALGQGPQFIFQYYEEEERQRGNFPDRFSGHQFPNYSSELNVNALLLGDSALYLCASSFLRGPGGELFFGEGSRLTVL.

V and J are TRBV28 and TRBJ2-2; D is perhaps TRBD2 (7 bases). Germline values: CDR1 MDHEN, CDR2 SYDVKM. The CDR3 runs 13 residues. The V and J ends lost 2 bases and 8 bases respectively, with 9 bases between them. In nucleotides, the CDR3 is TGTGCCAGCAGTTTAGGGGGGGCTGGGGAGCTGTTTTTT. Protein: CASSLGGAGELFF.

The chain has TRBV25-1 and TRBJ1-1, with D tentatively TRBD1 (5 bases). Trimming stripped 5 bases from V and 4 bases from J, with 11 bases between. The length of the CDR3 is 13 residues. Germline CDR1 is MGHDK and CDR2 is SYGVNS. CDR3 amino acids: CASSLGTSTEAFF. In nucleotides, the CDR3 is TGTGCCAGCAGTCTCGGGACTAGCACTGAAGCTTTCTTT.

The CDR3: CASTPGWTGVREKLFF. CDR3 DNA: TGTGCCAGCACCCCAGGTTGGACAGGGGTACGGGAAAAACTGTTTTTT. V is TRBV7-9 and J is TRBJ1-4; TRBD1 matches 9 bases. Trimming removed 7 bases from V and 8 bases from J; junction bases left unmatched: 14. Germline loops: CDR1 SEHNR, CDR2 FQNEAQ (reference sequence). The CDR3 runs to 16 residues.